This section outlines one T cell receptor (beta chain) sequence together with its context. The sample originates from a study of blood T cell repertoires in COVID-19. V shed 8 bases, J shed 3 bases, and the junction held 9 bases outside the gene matches. Per the germline V gene, CDR1 is MDHEN and CDR2 is SYDVKM. The CDR3 totals 14 residues. Profiled with immunoSEQ multiplex PCR; TCRdb holds only in-frame clones, not every one. The profile shows around 300,000 clones, about 89% of them singletons. The sample consisted of peripheral blood. The sequence was collected from a woman aged 40 to 50 who had recovered from COVID-19. The rearrangement joins TRBV28 to TRBJ1-2, with 7 bases that match TRBD1. CDR3 protein: CASGSGTVDYGYTF. In DNA form, the CDR3 reads TGTGCCAGCGGATCCGGGACAGTCGACTATGGCTACACCTTC.